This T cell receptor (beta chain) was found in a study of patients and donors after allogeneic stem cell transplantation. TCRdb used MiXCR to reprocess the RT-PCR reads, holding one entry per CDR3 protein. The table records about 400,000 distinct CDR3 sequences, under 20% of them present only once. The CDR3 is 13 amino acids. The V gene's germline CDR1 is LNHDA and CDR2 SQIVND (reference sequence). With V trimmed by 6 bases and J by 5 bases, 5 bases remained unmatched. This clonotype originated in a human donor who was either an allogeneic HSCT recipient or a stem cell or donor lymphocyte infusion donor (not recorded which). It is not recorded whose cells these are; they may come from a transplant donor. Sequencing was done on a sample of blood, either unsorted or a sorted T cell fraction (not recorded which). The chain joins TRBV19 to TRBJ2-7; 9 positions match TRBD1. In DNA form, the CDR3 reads TGTGCCAGTAGGAGGACAGGGGCCCACGAGCAGTACTTC. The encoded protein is CASRRTGAHEQYF.